This TCR beta chain appears in the sequencing data of a study of cytomegalovirus exposure and HLA in healthy donors. Overall study context: A prior analysis found more than 90 million unique TCR beta sequences from roughly 180 million T cells.

Remarks on this clone: Antigen specificity is unknown.

PCR used 60 Vbeta primers and 13 Jbeta primers. Per the original data handling: There were tens of millions of unique TCR beta chains by a later count, and 10 million to 12 million of them were shared. Profiled with immunoSEQ multiplex PCR; TCRdb holds only in-frame clones, not every one. V and J calls and clone size follow that table, whereas D and trimming were derived from the DNA. Altogether 150,000 to 200,000 clones are present, about 81% being singletons, with the ten largest covering approximately 2%. Notes on the study in general: Investigators reported about 160 TCR beta chains as tied to cytomegalovirus. Whilst most TCR sequences proved rare, a subset of public TCRs occurred across many donors.

Germline-derived CDR1 and CDR2 are WNHNN and SYGVQD (reference sequence). The CDR3 sequence is 13 residues long. J lost 8 bases, V lost 9 bases, and 7 bases had no gene match. The J gene is TRBJ2-1, the V gene TRBV10-1; 10 bases fit TRBD1. Sequenced material: PBMCs. The sequence derives from a young woman in good health and CMV-seropositive. The CDR3 loop reads CARRGTGEDEQFF. The CDR3 nucleotides read TGCGCCAGAAGGGGGACAGGGGAGGATGAGCAGTTCTTC.